This T cell receptor (beta chain) came from a study of cytomegalovirus exposure and HLA in healthy donors. PCR was performed using 60 Vbeta and 13 Jbeta primers. The table came from immunoSEQ multiplex PCR; TCRdb's copy has only in-frame clones and leaves some out. The sample lists tens of thousands of clones, 78% occurring once. Overall study results and limits: TCR beta chains numbering under 200 were designated cytomegalovirus-associated. A later look showed TCR association rates differing by HLA locus, highest for DRB1 and lowest for HLA-C.

Worth noting for this clone: As yet, its antigen is unknown.

The CDR3 consists of 14 residues. Trimming took 2 bases from V and 4 from J; bases not matched to a gene: 4. Germline V gene lookup returns CDR1 MDHEN and CDR2 SYDVKM. The chain is built from TRBV28 and TRBJ1-2; TRBD1 agrees at 7 bases. Sequenced: PBMCs. This receptor was obtained from a male donor in good health and CMV-seropositive. The CDR3 reads CASSLISGGYGYTF. The CDR3 DNA reads TGTGCCAGCAGTTTAATTTCAGGGGGCTATGGCTACACCTTC.